This T cell receptor (beta chain) was identified in a study of beta chain features in type 1 diabetes. Sequenced material consisted of expressed TCRB transcripts (all of the isolated RNA was reverse transcribed). Repertoires were generated with immunoSEQ multiplex PCR, while TCRdb's copy carries only in-frame clones and drops some. This table holds around 450,000 clones, about 10% found once. Study-wide results and limits: Insertions were fewer and deletions more numerous at VDJ junctions in type 1 diabetes patients. It was possible that PCR favored shorter templates, equally so in patients and controls.

This clone was seen ten or more times. Antigen specificity is unknown. CDR1 and CDR2 from the germline V gene are LGHNA and YSLEER. This CDR3 contains 14 residues. V lost 5 bases, J lost 0 bases, and 8 bases lay in between. This TCR was sampled from a woman younger than 35 in good health. The source material was naive CD4+ T cells from blood. The chain couples TRBV4-3 to TRBJ2-4; no clear D. The CDR3: CASSERLAKNIQYF. Written as DNA, the CDR3 is TGCGCCAGCAGCGAGAGGCTAGCCAAAAACATTCAGTACTTC.